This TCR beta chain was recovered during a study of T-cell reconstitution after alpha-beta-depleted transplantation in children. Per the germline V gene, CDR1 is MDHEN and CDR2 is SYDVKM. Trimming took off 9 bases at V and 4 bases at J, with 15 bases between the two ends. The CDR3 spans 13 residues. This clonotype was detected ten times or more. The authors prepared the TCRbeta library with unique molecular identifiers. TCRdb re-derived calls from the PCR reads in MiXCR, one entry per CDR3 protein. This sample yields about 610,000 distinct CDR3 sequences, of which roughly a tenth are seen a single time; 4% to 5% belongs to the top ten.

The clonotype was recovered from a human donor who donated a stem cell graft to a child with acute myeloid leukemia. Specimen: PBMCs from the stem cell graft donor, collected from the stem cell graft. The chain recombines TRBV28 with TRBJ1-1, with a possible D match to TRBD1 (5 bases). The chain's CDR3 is CARRLTDTTEAFF. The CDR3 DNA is TGTGCCAGGAGACTCACGGACACCACTGAAGCTTTCTTT.